A single sample gave rise to the 3 T cell receptor beta chains below, sequenced in a study of shared clonotypes between healthy human individuals. The protocol was immunoSEQ multiplex PCR, while the TCRdb copy is restricted to in-frame clones and leaves out a portion. The sample contains about 2 million clones, just under 95% of which appear only once. Naive CD8 cells lacked CD45RO, underwent positive selection for CCR7 and left out terminally differentiated effector memory CD45RA+ cells. The sequencing input was naive CD8+ T cells sorted from blood. These receptors came from a young man in good health.

The genes are TRBV19 and TRBJ2-3; D may be TRBD2 (5 bases). V lost 9 bases and J lost 0, with 10 bases in between. The CDR3 spans 13 residues. The germline V gene encodes CDR1 LNHDA and CDR2 SQIVND (reference sequence). In DNA form, the CDR3 reads TGTGCCAGCGGGATTTTTAGCACAGATACGCAGTATTTT. Its translation: CASGIFSTDTQYF.

The rearrangement uses TRBV2 and TRBJ2-5; the D gene is possibly TRBD2 (5 bases). This CDR3 comprises 14 residues. Germline V gene sequence: CDR1 SNHLY, CDR2 FYNNEI. Trimming took off 3 bases at V and 5 bases at J, with 13 bases between the two ends. The CDR3 DNA sequence: TGTGCCAGCAGTGAGCGGGTCGGCGGGGAGACCCAGTACTTC. Protein: CASSERVGGETQYF.

CDR3 coding DNA: TGCGCCAGCAGCCAAGTTCGACCTAACACCGGGGAGCTGTTTTTT. It is translated as CASSQVRPNTGELFF. The V call is TRBV4-1, the J call TRBJ2-2, with D uncertain. The CDR3 spans 15 residues. Trimming shortened V by 1 base and J by 2 bases, and 8 bases separated the two germline ends. In germline, CDR1 is MGHRA, CDR2 YSYEKL.